This T cell receptor beta chain was recorded in a study of molecular identifiers for immune sequencing clone quantification. For the study at large: Four of five splits of RNA from approximately 20,000 or 98,000 naive CD8 cells were sequenced in replicates.

This clonotype was counted at least ten times. The antigen is unknown. Findings and limits, study-wide: Amid fewer than 1.3 million naive cells, spiked Jurkat TCR RNA from one cell was reportedly still detectable.

V lost 6 bases and J lost 7, with 14 bases in between. The germline V gene encodes CDR1 LGHNA and CDR2 YNFKEQ. The CDR3 has 13 residues. From the PCR reads, TCRdb called clonotypes with MiXCR, one entry per CDR3 protein. The data contain around 470,000 distinct CDR3 sequences, about a quarter of them seen just once; the ten biggest clones take up under 0.8%. A CD8+CD4-CCR7+CD45RA+ phenotype served as the sorting definition for naive CD8 T cells. Sequenced material: naive CD8+ T cells from blood, with Jurkat cell RNA spiked in. The subset is: FACS-sorted CD8+CD4-CCR7+CD45RA+ naive T cells. The gene calls are TRBV4-2 and TRBJ2-3; no clear D gene. This clonotype was obtained from a human donor in good health. Some libraries in this study had Jurkat cell RNA spiked in. The CDR3 DNA reads as TGTGCCAGCAGACCCTCGGCCGACCATACGCAGTATTTT. Protein product: CASRPSADHTQYF.